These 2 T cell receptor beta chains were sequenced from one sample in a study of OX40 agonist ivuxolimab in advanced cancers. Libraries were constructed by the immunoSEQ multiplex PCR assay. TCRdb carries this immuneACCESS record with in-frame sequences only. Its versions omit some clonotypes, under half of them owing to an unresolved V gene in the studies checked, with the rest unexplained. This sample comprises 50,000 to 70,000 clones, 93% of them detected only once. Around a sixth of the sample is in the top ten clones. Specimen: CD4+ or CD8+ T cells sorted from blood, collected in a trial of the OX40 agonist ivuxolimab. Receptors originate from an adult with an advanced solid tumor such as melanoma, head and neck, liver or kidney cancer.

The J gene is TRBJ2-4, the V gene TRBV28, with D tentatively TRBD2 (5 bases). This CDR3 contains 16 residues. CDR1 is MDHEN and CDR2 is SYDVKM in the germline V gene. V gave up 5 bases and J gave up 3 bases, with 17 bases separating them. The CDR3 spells CASSTVHGGGKNIQYF. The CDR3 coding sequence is TGTGCCAGCAGTACAGTTCACGGAGGAGGCAAAAACATTCAGTACTTC.

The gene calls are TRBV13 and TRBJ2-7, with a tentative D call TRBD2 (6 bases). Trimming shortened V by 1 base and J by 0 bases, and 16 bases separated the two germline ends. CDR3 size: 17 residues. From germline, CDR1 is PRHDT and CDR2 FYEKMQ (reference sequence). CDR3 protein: CASSLVGDWKRSYEQYF. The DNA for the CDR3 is TGTGCCAGCAGCTTAGTAGGGGACTGGAAGCGCTCCTACGAGCAGTACTTC.